This TCR beta chain is drawn from a study of T cell changes during pregnancy in multiple sclerosis. Trimming removed 2 bases at V and 5 bases at J, with 13 bases between. The CDR3 has 14 residues. Germline V lookup: CDR1 GTSNPN, CDR2 SVGIG (reference sequence). Some clones are missing from TCRdb's copy, which holds only in-frame ones; the method was immunoSEQ multiplex PCR. The sample has around 78,000 clones; roughly 93% are singletons. V is TRBV30 and J is TRBJ1-5, with D possibly being TRBD1 (6 bases). The source is a female donor with multiple sclerosis, enrolled in a pregnancy study. The sequences come from peripheral blood, collected in the second trimester of pregnancy. CDR3 loop: CAWSTRQADQPQHF. The CDR3 DNA is TGTGCCTGGAGTACCCGACAGGCGGATCAGCCCCAGCATTTT.